The 3 T cell receptor beta chains in this list originate from one sample, sequenced in a study of regulatory T cells in long-lasting Graves disease. Noted time point: newly diagnosed GD, antithyroid drugs for less than 3 months. RNA isolated from PBMCs was used to make the TCR library. To make TCR beta libraries, researchers used iRepertoire HTBI primers and Arm-PCR of CDR3 regions. Each CDR3 protein gets one entry after TCRdb re-called the multiplex PCR reads with MiXCR. The data contain 450,000 to 700,000 distinct CDR3 sequences, 13% of them seen just once; the ten biggest clones take up approximately 9.3%. This same sample was also part of a study on T cells in Graves' hyperthyroidism and ophthalmopathy.

The specimen was peripheral blood mononuclear cells (PBMCs), collected at new diagnosis, from a patient treated with antithyroid drugs. All receptors derive from a man in his thirties or forties with Graves disease.

This clonotype was counted ten times or more. The chain joins TRBV2 to TRBJ1-1; tentatively, D is TRBD1 (6 bases). Germline V gene data show CDR1 as SNHLY and CDR2 as FYNNEI. The ends were cut back, 8 bases at V and 5 bases at J, with 21 bases in the middle. The CDR3 is made up of 15 amino acids. The CDR3 DNA reads TGTGCCAGCCCCCCCGGGGGCGAGGGAGGGACTGAAGCTTTCTTT. Protein: CASPPGGEGGTEAFF.

This clonotype was detected many times. The genes are TRBV27 and TRBJ2-5; D unresolved. CDR1 and CDR2 from the germline V gene are MNHEY and SMNVEV (reference sequence). The CDR3 runs 14 residues. Between the trimmed V and J ends, which lost 4 bases and 0 bases, there was a span of 9 bases. The CDR3 loop is CASSSYANQETQYF. CDR3 coding DNA: TGTGCCAGCAGTTCTTACGCAAACCAAGAGACCCAGTACTTC.

The table lists this clonotype with a few counts. V usage is TRBV12-3 or TRBV12-4 and J usage is TRBJ1-2; D gene ambiguous. The CDR3 loop spans 11 amino acids. With 6 bases removed from V and 11 bases from J, the gap between germline ends came to 13 bases. This CDR3 reads CASSLGHKYTF. For the CDR3, the DNA is TGTGCCAGCAGCCTAGGGCACAAATACACCTTC.